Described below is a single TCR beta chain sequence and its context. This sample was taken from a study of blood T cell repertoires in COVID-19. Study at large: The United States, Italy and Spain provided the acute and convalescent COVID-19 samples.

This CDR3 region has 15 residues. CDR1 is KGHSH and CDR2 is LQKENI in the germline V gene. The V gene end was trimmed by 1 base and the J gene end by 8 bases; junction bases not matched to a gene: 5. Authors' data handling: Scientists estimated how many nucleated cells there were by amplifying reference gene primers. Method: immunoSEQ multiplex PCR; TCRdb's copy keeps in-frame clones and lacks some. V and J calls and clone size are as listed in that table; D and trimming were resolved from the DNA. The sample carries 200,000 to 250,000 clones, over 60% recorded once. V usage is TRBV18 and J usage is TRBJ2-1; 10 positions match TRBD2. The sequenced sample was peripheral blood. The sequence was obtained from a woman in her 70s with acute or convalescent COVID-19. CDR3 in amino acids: CASSPQRGGLDEQFF. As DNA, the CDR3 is TGTGCCAGCTCACCACAGCGGGGGGGCCTTGATGAGCAGTTCTTC.